The rows below give T cell receptor beta chains drawn from one sample of a study of cytomegalovirus exposure and HLA in healthy donors. Produced via immunoSEQ multiplex PCR; TCRdb's table is partial and in-frame only. This table holds over 70,000 clones, about 74% found once. Sequencing input: PBMCs. These receptors were obtained from a human donor in good health. Both conserved end residues are part of each CDR3. The D gene is left open where the match is weak. Clone size is given for some rows only: seen once, a few or many times, or a class if the clone is expanded.

clone size,V gene,J gene,D gene,CDR3 protein,CDR3 DNA
once,TRBV5-6,TRBJ1-3,-,CASSRMTDLRTIYF,TGTGCCAGCAGCCGTATGACAGACCTGAGGACCATATATTTT
once,TRBV7-6,TRBJ2-3,TRBD2,CASSISGTADTQYF,TGTGCCAGCAGCATAAGCGGGACGGCAGATACGCAGTATTTT
-,TRBV27,TRBJ1-1,TRBD1,CASSFSGQALNTEAFF,TGTGCCAGCAGTTTTTCCGGACAGGCTCTGAACACTGAAGCTTTCTTT
-,TRBV5-4,TRBJ2-1,TRBD2,CASSLDQSSGGSYNEQFF,TGTGCCAGCAGCTTAGATCAATCTAGCGGGGGATCCTACAATGAGCAGTTCTTC
once,TRBV7-2,TRBJ2-1,TRBD2,CASSWASGRSNEQFF,TGTGCCAGCAGCTGGGCTAGCGGGAGGTCCAATGAGCAGTTCTTC
once,TRBV9,TRBJ2-7,TRBD2,CASSFREGTHYEQYF,TGTGCCAGCAGCTTTCGGGAGGGAACCCACTACGAGCAGTACTTC
-,TRBV27,TRBJ2-7,-,CASSPFASAEQYF,TGTGCCAGCAGTCCTTTCGCGTCCGCGGAGCAGTACTTC
once,TRBV18,TRBJ1-1,-,CASSPPFGGWDTEAFF,TGTGCCAGCTCACCACCCTTCGGGGGTTGGGACACTGAAGCTTTCTTT
-,TRBV19,TRBJ1-3,TRBD1,CASSTSSGTGGPGNTIYF,TGTGCCAGTAGTACCTCCTCCGGGACAGGGGGCCCTGGAAACACCATATATTTT
once,TRBV9,TRBJ2-3,TRBD2,CASSAGLAGTTDTQYF,TGTGCCAGCAGCGCCGGACTAGCGGGGACCACAGATACGCAGTATTTT
-,TRBV29-1,TRBJ2-3,TRBD2,CSGSGSRTDTQYF,TGCAGCGGTAGCGGGAGTAGGACAGATACGCAGTATTTT
-,TRBV7-3,TRBJ2-7,TRBD2,CASSILAGDSYEQYF,TGTGCCAGCAGCATCCTAGCGGGAGACTCCTACGAGCAGTACTTC
-,TRBV7-6,TRBJ2-2,-,CASREFTGELFF,TGTGCCAGCAGAGAGTTCACCGGGGAGCTGTTTTTT
-,TRBV30,TRBJ1-3,-,CAWDSAVGNTIYF,TGTGCCTGGGACAGCGCCGTTGGAAACACCATATATTTT
-,TRBV25-1,TRBJ2-7,TRBD1,CASSGTGENSYEQYF,TGTGCCAGCAGTGGGACAGGGGAAAATTCCTACGAGCAGTACTTC
-,TRBV6-5,TRBJ2-7,-,CASSYSSYLAHEQYF,TGTGCCAGCAGTTACTCCTCGTACCTAGCGCACGAGCAGTACTTC
-,TRBV30,TRBJ2-7,TRBD2,CAWSAYLAGASYEQYF,TGTGCCTGGAGTGCCTACCTAGCGGGAGCCTCCTACGAGCAGTACTTC
-,TRBV5-4,TRBJ2-3,TRBD1,CASSGLPGQGGTDTQYF,TGTGCCAGCAGCGGACTACCGGGACAGGGAGGCACAGATACGCAGTATTTT
-,TRBV27,TRBJ2-3,-,CASRRASEDTQYF,TGTGCCAGCAGGAGGGCTTCGGAAGATACGCAGTATTTT
-,TRBV7-9,TRBJ2-7,-,CASSLVSGNYEQYF,TGTGCCAGCAGCTTAGTGTCGGGTAACTACGAGCAGTACTTC
once,TRBV7-3,TRBJ1-1,-,CANSAGTANTEAFF,TGTGCCAACAGCGCGGGAACAGCAAACACTGAAGCTTTCTTT
-,TRBV5-1,TRBJ1-1,-,CASSLARGGQDTEAFF,TGCGCCAGCAGCTTGGCCCGCGGGGGGCAGGACACTGAAGCTTTCTTT
-,TRBV5-1,TRBJ2-5,-,CASSPSKSEETQYF,TGCGCCAGCAGTCCATCTAAGTCCGAAGAGACCCAGTACTTC
-,TRBV30,TRBJ2-7,-,CAWSVTLREQYF,TGTGCCTGGAGTGTAACCTTGCGGGAGCAGTACTTC
once,TRBV6-6,TRBJ2-5,TRBD1,CASSWTGGVETQYF,TGTGCCAGCAGTTGGACAGGGGGCGTGGAGACCCAGTACTTC
-,TRBV9,TRBJ2-7,-,CASSVSGSTGNEQYF,TGTGCCAGCAGCGTCTCCGGGAGTACGGGAAACGAGCAGTACTTC
-,TRBV9,TRBJ2-3,TRBD2,CASSVGGGAADTQYF,TGTGCCAGCAGCGTAGGGGGAGGGGCGGCAGATACGCAGTATTTT
-,TRBV19,TRBJ1-1,TRBD1,CASTSRTGGSTEAFF,TGTGCCAGTACCTCCCGTACAGGGGGCTCCACTGAAGCTTTCTTT
-,TRBV6-1,TRBJ2-1,TRBD2,CASRSRLAGDVEQFF,TGTGCCAGCAGATCCAGACTAGCGGGAGATGTTGAGCAGTTCTTC
once,TRBV5-6,TRBJ2-7,-,CASSFPDSYEQYF,TGTGCCAGCAGCTTCCCAGACTCCTACGAGCAGTACTTC
-,TRBV30,TRBJ1-2,TRBD1,CAWSAGTGEGYTF,TGTGCCTGGAGTGCTGGGACAGGGGAAGGCTACACCTTC
once,TRBV5-4,TRBJ1-2,TRBD1,CASGDREQSYTF,TGTGCCAGCGGGGACAGGGAACAGAGCTACACCTTC
-,TRBV7-6,TRBJ2-1,-,CASSFTGVGAYNEQFF,TGTGCCAGCAGCTTCACGGGGGTAGGCGCCTACAATGAGCAGTTCTTC
-,TRBV14,TRBJ2-5,TRBD1,CASSYRGDRGPQETQYF,TGTGCCAGCAGCTACCGAGGGGACAGGGGACCACAAGAGACCCAGTACTTC
-,TRBV6-5,TRBJ1-2,-,CASSYGQGTYGYTF,TGTGCCAGCAGTTACGGACAAGGAACCTATGGCTACACCTTC
-,TRBV6-1,TRBJ1-5,-,CASRGAGQPQHF,TGTGCCAGCCGCGGGGCAGGGCAGCCCCAGCATTTT
-,TRBV30,TRBJ1-5,-,CAWRLKGTGVYQPQHF,TGTGCCTGGAGGCTAAAAGGTACAGGCGTATATCAGCCCCAGCATTTT
-,TRBV4-1,TRBJ1-2,TRBD1,CASSSRDRTTYGYTF,TGCGCCAGCAGCTCCCGGGACAGGACCACCTATGGCTACACCTTC
once,TRBV4-1,TRBJ1-2,-,CASSRQIDRQEGYTF,TGCGCCAGCAGCCGCCAAATCGACAGGCAAGAAGGCTACACCTTC
-,TRBV2,TRBJ2-7,TRBD1,CAISDRVAYEQYF,TGTGCCATTTCGGACAGGGTGGCCTACGAGCAGTACTTC
-,TRBV30,TRBJ1-2,-,CAWSESGNLRGYTF,TGTGCCTGGAGTGAATCAGGGAATCTGCGGGGCTACACCTTC
-,TRBV7-9,TRBJ2-6,-,CASSLGETGANVLTF,TGTGCCAGCAGCTTGGGAGAGACTGGGGCCAACGTCCTGACTTTC
-,TRBV10-3,TRBJ1-5,-,CAISEQGTDQPQHF,TGTGCCATCAGTGAACAGGGAACGGATCAGCCCCAGCATTTT
-,TRBV19,TRBJ1-1,TRBD1,CASDTGQAREAFF,TGTGCCAGCGACACGGGACAGGCCCGAGAAGCTTTCTTT
-,TRBV25-1,TRBJ2-5,TRBD2,CASESSGQETQYF,TGTGCCAGCGAATCTAGCGGCCAAGAGACCCAGTACTTC
-,TRBV20-1,TRBJ1-1,-,CSGLLNTEAFF,TGCAGTGGTCTCCTGAACACTGAAGCTTTCTTT
-,TRBV10-1,TRBJ2-1,TRBD2,CASRLAEIPTYNEQFF,TGCGCCAGCAGACTAGCGGAAATACCAACCTACAATGAGCAGTTCTTC
once,TRBV7-9,TRBJ2-1,-,CASSLSGWEQFF,TGTGCCAGCAGCTTGTCGGGTTGGGAGCAGTTCTTC
once,TRBV7-6,TRBJ2-1,-,CASSLNTGSYNEQFF,TGTGCCAGCAGCTTAAATACTGGCTCCTACAATGAGCAGTTCTTC
once,TRBV28,TRBJ2-7,-,CASSFQRDRISEQYF,TGTGCCAGCAGTTTTCAGCGTGACAGAATCTCCGAGCAGTACTTC
-,TRBV19,TRBJ1-1,-,CASSMAGDTEAFF,TGTGCCAGTAGTATGGCAGGGGACACTGAAGCTTTCTTT
-,TRBV10-1,TRBJ2-2,-,CASSEMAAAGELFF,TGCGCCAGCAGTGAGATGGCGGCGGCCGGGGAGCTGTTTTTT
-,TRBV4-2,TRBJ1-5,-,CASSQDLNQPQHF,TGTGCCAGCAGCCAAGACCTCAATCAGCCCCAGCATTTT